These T cell receptor beta chains were read from a single sample in a study of T-cell memory formation after mild COVID-19. From the 5' RACE reads, TCRdb called clonotypes with MiXCR, one entry per CDR3 protein. The repertoire holds around 99,000 distinct CDR3 sequences, with roughly an eighth as singletons. Sequences were obtained from PBMCs or a T cell subset sorted from them (not recorded which). The receptor source for this set is a man aged 18 to 29 who had mild COVID-19 (a few samples of this study predate the infection). Cell type and time point are not known. Each CDR3 is given with its conserved first and last residue. The D gene is left open where the match is weak. Clone size, where shown, is once, few, many, or a class for clones that have expanded.

v_call	j_call	d_call	clone_size	cdr3_nt	cdr3_aa
TRBV5-1	TRBJ2-5	TRBD2	NA	TGCGCCAGCAGCTTGGCCGGACTAGCGTCGCAATCCGCCCAGTACTTC	CASSLAGLASQSAQYF
TRBV6-2/TRBV6-3	TRBJ2-5	NA	NA	TGTGCCAGCAGTTCCTTGACCCAAAAGGGTTTCCAAGAGACCCAGTACTTC	CASSSLTQKGFQETQYF
TRBV4-1	TRBJ2-7	NA	many	TGCGCCAGCAGCCAAGGTCTGGGGGGCTCCTACGAGCAGTACTTC	CASSQGLGGSYEQYF
TRBV29-1	TRBJ2-1	TRBD1	many	TGCAGCGTCACGAGACAGGGGACCCTCCACAATGAGCAGTTCTTC	CSVTRQGTLHNEQFF
TRBV7-3	TRBJ2-1	NA	NA	TGTGCCAGCAGCTTGGGCCGGGCCTCATACAATGAGCAGTTCTTC	CASSLGRASYNEQFF
TRBV6-1	TRBJ2-2	TRBD2	many	TGTGCCAGCAGTGAACTAGCGGGGGGGCCCGGGGAGCTGTTTTTT	CASSELAGGPGELFF
TRBV14	TRBJ2-7	NA	NA	TGTGCCAGCAGCCAAAGGGCAGGGGAGTACGAGCAGTACTTC	CASSQRAGEYEQYF
TRBV7-6	TRBJ2-6	NA	few	TGTGCCAGCAGCTTTTACGCCGGCGAGGCTTCTGGGGCCAACGTCCTGACTTTC	CASSFYAGEASGANVLTF
TRBV2	TRBJ2-3	TRBD2	few	TGTGCCAGCAGTGAAGCGCAGCGGGGCAACACAGATACGCAGTATTTT	CASSEAQRGNTDTQYF
TRBV9	TRBJ2-1	NA	NA	TGTGCCATCGCGGGGGAGCAGTTCTTC	CAIAGEQFF
TRBV4-2	TRBJ2-5	TRBD1	many	TGTGCCAGCAGCCAAGATGGACAGGGCGGACAAGAGACCCAGTACTTC	CASSQDGQGGQETQYF
TRBV6-2/TRBV6-3	TRBJ1-1	TRBD1	few	TGTGCCAGCAGTTCCGGACAGGGATACACTGAAGCTTTCTTT	CASSSGQGYTEAFF
TRBV6-5	TRBJ2-1	NA	many	TGTGCCAGCAGTTACTCCGGGGCCAATGAGCAGTTCTTC	CASSYSGANEQFF
TRBV9	TRBJ2-3	NA	few	TGTGCCAGCAGCTCGAGCCGGGGAACTACAGATACGCAGTATTTT	CASSSSRGTTDTQYF
TRBV4-3	TRBJ2-1	TRBD2	few	TGCGCCAGCAGCCAAGATGGACTAGCGGACTACAATGAGCAGTTCTTC	CASSQDGLADYNEQFF
TRBV20-1	TRBJ2-5	TRBD2	NA	TGCAGTGCTAGAGCCTCGCGGCTAGCGGGGACCCAGTACTTC	CSARASRLAGTQYF
TRBV9	TRBJ1-3	NA	few	TGTGCCAGCAGCCCCCCATCGGACTCTGGAAACACCATATATTTT	CASSPPSDSGNTIYF
TRBV19	TRBJ2-7	NA	few	TGTGCCAGTAGTTTGGACGACGCCTACGAGCAGTACTTC	CASSLDDAYEQYF
TRBV4-1	TRBJ2-7	TRBD1	many	TGCGCCAGCAGCCATATCGGGACAGGCCACTACGAGCAGTACTTC	CASSHIGTGHYEQYF
TRBV19	TRBJ1-1	TRBD1	few	TGTGCCAGTAGTATACCAGACAGGGGGTACGCTGAAGCTTTCTTT	CASSIPDRGYAEAFF
TRBV4-3	TRBJ1-1	NA	few	TGCGCCAGCAGCCAAGATCGCGGAGGGAGAGCTTTCTTT	CASSQDRGGRAFF
TRBV4-3	TRBJ2-2	TRBD2	few	TGCGCCAGCAGCCCCTCACTAGCGGGGTACACCGGGGAGCTGTTTTTT	CASSPSLAGYTGELFF
TRBV7-9	TRBJ1-2	NA	NA	TGTGCCAGCAGCTTAGGCGCAGGGGATGGCTACACCTTC	CASSLGAGDGYTF
TRBV4-1	TRBJ2-6	NA	NA	TGCGCCAGCAGCCAGGTCTCTGGGGCCAACGTCCTGACTTTC	CASSQVSGANVLTF
TRBV7-6	TRBJ2-1	TRBD1	NA	TGTGCCAGCAGCACCCGGACAGGGGGCGATGAGCAGTTCTTC	CASSTRTGGDEQFF
TRBV20-1	TRBJ2-4	TRBD2	NA	TGCAGTGCTGACGGTCCGGGACTAGGGGTTCACATCGGAAAAAACATTCAGTACTTC	CSADGPGLGVHIGKNIQYF
TRBV4-3	TRBJ2-3	NA	many	TGCGCCAGCAGCCTCAGGCGTATCGGCACAGATACGCAGTATTTT	CASSLRRIGTDTQYF
TRBV6-2/TRBV6-3	TRBJ1-1	NA	NA	TGTGCCAGCACCCCGGGGGGCCGGAACACTGAAGCTTTCTTT	CASTPGGRNTEAFF
TRBV5-1	TRBJ2-1	NA	NA	TGCGCCAGCATCTTGCAGGGATGGCCGCAGTTCTTC	CASILQGWPQFF
TRBV9	TRBJ2-3	TRBD2	NA	TGTGCCAGCAGCGTATTACTAGCGGGGGGGCTAGATACGCAGTATTTT	CASSVLLAGGLDTQYF
TRBV7-9	TRBJ1-1	NA	few	TGTGCCAGCAGCCCACCGGAGAACACTGAAGCTTTCTTT	CASSPPENTEAFF
TRBV7-6	TRBJ2-2	NA	few	TGTGCCAGCAGCTTAATCGCGAACACCGGGGAGCTGTTTTTT	CASSLIANTGELFF
TRBV9	TRBJ2-3	NA	few	TGTGCCAGCAGCTCTGGGAGCGGCACAGATACGCAGTATTTT	CASSSGSGTDTQYF
TRBV6-5	TRBJ2-3	NA	many	TGTGCCAGCAGTTTAGACCACACAGATACGCAGTATTTT	CASSLDHTDTQYF
TRBV7-9	TRBJ2-7	TRBD1	few	TGTGCCAGCACCAAGACAGGGGGCTACGAGCAGTACTTC	CASTKTGGYEQYF
TRBV7-9	TRBJ2-5	NA	few	TGTGCCAGCAGCTTAGCCGCAGGTGACCAAGAGACCCAGTACTTC	CASSLAAGDQETQYF
TRBV6-4	TRBJ2-3	TRBD2	few	TGTGCCAGCAGTGATGGAGCGGGGGCTTCAGATACGCAGTATTTT	CASSDGAGASDTQYF
TRBV30	TRBJ2-3	TRBD1	NA	TGTGCCTGGAATACAGGGGTGAGCACAGATACGCAGTATTTT	CAWNTGVSTDTQYF
TRBV6-2/TRBV6-3	TRBJ2-5	NA	few	TGTGCCAGTTCTCCTGGGGCACTGGAGACCCAGTACTTC	CASSPGALETQYF
TRBV4-1	TRBJ2-7	NA	few	TGCGCCAGCAGCCAAGAAGGCGGTGAGCAGTACTTC	CASSQEGGEQYF
TRBV4-1	TRBJ2-3	TRBD2	few	TGCGCCAGCGGGATTTTGACTAGCGGGGGCAGAGATACGCAGTATTTT	CASGILTSGGRDTQYF
TRBV6-5	TRBJ1-5	TRBD1	NA	TGTGCCAGCAGTTCCGGACAGGGCGATCAGCCCCAGCATTTT	CASSSGQGDQPQHF
TRBV10-3	TRBJ2-1	NA	few	TGTGCCATCAGTACACAGGCCTACAATGAGCAGTTCTTC	CAISTQAYNEQFF
TRBV4-3	TRBJ2-4	TRBD1	NA	TGCGCCAGCAGCCAATATGCCGGGACAGCCTTAAACATTCAGTACTTC	CASSQYAGTALNIQYF
TRBV15	TRBJ2-5	NA	NA	TGTGCCACCAGCAAACCGGGACGGGTGTCGGGAGAGACCCAGTACTTC	CATSKPGRVSGETQYF
TRBV6-2/TRBV6-3	TRBJ2-1	NA	NA	TGTGCCAGCAGTTACTCGGCCAGGGGGGTCTATGAGCAGTTCTTC	CASSYSARGVYEQFF
TRBV13	TRBJ1-2	NA	few	TGTGCCAGCAGCTTACTTGGAGGTAGGGCCGAGGACGGCTACACCTTC	CASSLLGGRAEDGYTF
TRBV12-3/TRBV12-4	TRBJ2-2	NA	NA	TGTGCCAGCAGTCGGGACGGCGACACCGGGGAGCTGTTTTTT	CASSRDGDTGELFF
TRBV9	TRBJ1-1	NA	NA	TGTGCCAGCAGCGTAGGCTTGTACACTGAAGCTTTCTTT	CASSVGLYTEAFF
TRBV5-6	TRBJ2-3	TRBD2	once	TGTGCCAGCAGCTCCGGGACTAGCTATACGCAGTATTTT	CASSSGTSYTQYF
TRBV12-5	TRBJ2-2	TRBD2	NA	TGTGCTAGTGGTTCAGGGACTAGCGCGTACACCGGGGAGCTGTTTTTT	CASGSGTSAYTGELFF
TRBV6-6	TRBJ2-3	NA	few	TGTGCCAGCAGTTGGCAGGGTGCCACAGATACGCAGTATTTT	CASSWQGATDTQYF
TRBV3-1	TRBJ1-2	TRBD1	few	TGTGCCAGCAGCCAAGATCGCAGGGGGGTCTTTAACTATGGCTACACCTTC	CASSQDRRGVFNYGYTF
TRBV15	TRBJ2-1	NA	few	TGTGCCACCAGCAGAGCCCTCGGACGCAATGAGCAGTTCTTC	CATSRALGRNEQFF
TRBV29-1	TRBJ2-7	NA	few	TGCAGCGTTGAAGCCGGCTACGAGCAGTACTTC	CSVEAGYEQYF
TRBV29-1	TRBJ2-7	NA	few	TGCAGCGTCTGGGGGGTAGGTGACGAGCAGTACTTC	CSVWGVGDEQYF
TRBV9	TRBJ2-2	NA	NA	TGTGCCAGCACCGAGGACAAAAACACCGGGGAGCTGTTTTTT	CASTEDKNTGELFF